Listed here are 31 T cell receptor beta chains from one sample, sequenced in a study of regulatory T cells in long-lasting Graves disease. Time point: newly diagnosed GD, antithyroid drugs for less than 3 months. There was RNA extracted from PBMCs, and the TCR library was made from it. Building the TCR beta libraries relied on iRepertoire HTBI primers, and CDR3 regions underwent Arm-PCR. TCRdb recomputed calls from the multiplex PCR reads with MiXCR, one row per CDR3 protein. The sample yields a few hundred thousand distinct CDR3 sequences, about 13% seen once. The sample was also linked to a second study, of T cells in Graves' hyperthyroidism and ophthalmopathy.

The specimen comprised peripheral blood mononuclear cells (PBMCs), sampled at new diagnosis, from a patient treated with antithyroid drugs. The receptors come from a man aged 30-40 years with Graves disease.

Many counts were recorded for this clonotype. The chain carries TRBV12-3 or TRBV12-4 and TRBJ1-4; tentatively, D is TRBD1 (5 bases). V shed 6 bases and J shed 8 bases, with 16 bases lying between them. This CDR3 has 14 amino acids. CDR3 DNA: TGTGCCAGCAGCAACCAGGGTTTCGGGGAAAAACTGTTTTTT. It codes for CASSNQGFGEKLFF.

There are many counts of this clonotype. The chain links TRBV20-1 to TRBJ2-1; D gene unclear. Trimming left V 0 bases short and J 15 bases short, with 18 bases between. The CDR3 runs 13 residues. CDR1 and CDR2 from the germline V gene are DFQATT and SNEGSKA (reference sequence). Here the CDR3 DNA reads TGCAGTGCTAGAGATCGGTTGTCGTCGATAGGGTTCTTC. Residues: CSARDRLSSIGFF.

This clonotype has a count of ten or more. This chain joins TRBV5-6 and TRBJ2-1; D may be TRBD2 (6 bases). CDR3 length equals 13 residues. Germline CDR1 is SGHDT and CDR2 is YYEEEE. Trimming stripped 4 bases from V and 15 bases from J, with 20 bases between. The CDR3 region has the DNA TGTGCCAGCAGCGTTGGGACTCCCGGGGCCCCGTTCTTC. As protein: CASSVGTPGAPFF.

At least ten counts were recorded for this clonotype. This rearrangement joins TRBV2 to TRBJ2-1; the D is unclear. The CDR3 extends over 15 amino acids. Germline lookup yields CDR1 SNHLY and CDR2 FYNNEI. V lost 3 bases to trimming and J lost 1 base, with 10 bases between them. CDR3 nucleotides: TGTGCCAGCAGTGACATAGACCGGTCCTACAATGAGCAGTTCTTC. This encodes CASSDIDRSYNEQFF. The full variable domain, completed using reference TRBV2 and TRBJ2-1, is EPEVTQTPSHQVTQMGQEVILRCVPISNHLYFYWYRQILGQKVEFLVSFYNNEISEKSEIFDDQFSVERPDGSNFTLKIRSTKLEDSAMYFCASSDIDRSYNEQFFGPGTRLTVL.

A few counts support this clonotype. This sequence joins TRBV20-1 and TRBJ2-2, with 11 positions matching TRBD2. With V trimmed by 5 bases and J by 0 bases, 2 bases remained unmatched. Germline V gene sequence: CDR1 DFQATT, CDR2 SNEGSKA (reference sequence). The CDR3 covers 15 residues. CDR3 amino acids: CSAGTSGANTGELFF. For the CDR3, the DNA is TGCAGTGCTGGGACTAGCGGTGCGAACACCGGGGAGCTGTTTTTT.

This clonotype was observed many times. The rearrangement uses TRBV20-1 and TRBJ2-1, with no clear D. V was cut by 5 bases and J by 7 bases, with 21 bases left in between. The germline gives CDR1 DFQATT, CDR2 SNEGSKA (reference sequence). The CDR3 runs to 15 residues. The CDR3 here is CSALRAAQSSNEQFF. In DNA form, the CDR3 reads TGCAGTGCTCTCCGGGCCGCCCAGTCGAGTAATGAGCAGTTCTTC.

Here the CDR3 DNA reads TGTGCCAGCAGTGACCGGAGACCGGGACAGGGGGATAGTGAAGCTTTCTTT. Its protein is CASSDRRPGQGDSEAFF. The chain recombines TRBV6-4 with TRBJ1-1, with 11 bases identical to TRBD1. V lost 2 bases and J lost 7; bases outside the gene matches: 12. Germline V CDR1 and CDR2: MRHNA, SNTAGT. The CDR3 covers 17 residues.

This clonotype was found a few times. The chain uses TRBV5-1 and TRBJ1-4, with no clear D. The germline CDR1 and CDR2 sequences are SGHRS and YFSETQ. The CDR3 is 14 residues long. Trimming left V 5 bases short and J 2 bases short, with 10 bases between. The CDR3 sequence is CASRVPTTNEKLFF. As DNA, the CDR3 is TGCGCCAGCAGGGTCCCGACGACTAATGAAAAACTGTTTTTT.

The CDR3 region is CASSLGTSGSIGKKSYNEWFF. Written as DNA, the CDR3 is TGTGCCAGCAGTTTAGGGACTAGCGGGAGTATAGGGAAAAAATCCTACAATGAGTGGTTCTTC. V is TRBV12-3 or TRBV12-4 and J is TRBJ2-1; 13 bases are a match to TRBD2. Losses at the gene ends were 1 base for V and 15 bases for J; bases not matched to a gene: 27. The CDR3 covers 21 residues.

In DNA, the CDR3 is TGCGCCAGCAGCTTGTCGGGAGCGGAGGATGAGCAGTTCTTC. This sequence encodes CASSLSGAEDEQFF. The chain links TRBV5-1 to TRBJ2-1; weak D call: TRBD2 (6 bases). V was pared by 1 base and J by 8 bases, with 13 bases between. CDR1 and CDR2 (germline): SGHRS, YFSETQ. This CDR3 contains 14 residues.

At least ten counts were recorded for this clonotype. This chain uses TRBV28 with TRBJ2-5; TRBD1 or TRBD2 may be the D gene (5 bases each). The V end lost 1 base, the J end lost 10 bases, and 13 bases lay between the germline ends. Germline-derived CDR1 and CDR2 are MDHEN and SYDVKM. This CDR3 region has 13 residues. The CDR3 DNA sequence: TGTGCCAGCAGTTTATCAGGGTACGGGGACCAGTACTTC. Translation gives CASSLSGYGDQYF.

The DNA of the CDR3 is TGTGCCAGCAGCTCATCAGGGTACTACGAGCAGTACTTC. Its translation: CASSSSGYYEQYF. This chain links TRBV7-2 with TRBJ2-7, with a tentative D call TRBD1 (5 bases). Germline V gene data show CDR1 as SGHTA and CDR2 as FQGNSA. The CDR3 consists of 13 residues. The ends were cut back, 4 bases at V and 3 bases at J, with 10 bases in the middle. Full variable domain (remainder filled in from reference TRBV7-2 and TRBJ2-7): GAGVSQSPSNKVTEKGKDVELRCDPISGHTALYWYRQSLGQGLEFLIYFQGNSAPDKSGLPSDRFSAERTGGSVSTLTIQRTQQEDSAVYLCASSSSGYYEQYFGPGTRLTVT.

This clonotype showed up many times. The V call is TRBV6-2 or TRBV6-3, the J call TRBJ2-2, with TRBD2 as a possible D gene (6 bases). Trimming pared 1 base from V and 5 bases from J, leaving 11 bases between. Germline CDR1 MNHEY, CDR2 SVGEGT. The CDR3 is made up of 15 amino acids. The CDR3 nucleotides are TGTGCCAGCAGTTACTTTGGAGGGGCGACCGGGGAGCTGTTTTTT. Translation: CASSYFGGATGELFF.

This clonotype was detected many times. V gene TRBV2 combines with J gene TRBJ2-7, with 13 nucleotides matching TRBD2. J was trimmed by 2 bases and V by 8 bases; bases with no gene match: 6. From germline, CDR1 is SNHLY and CDR2 FYNNEI. CDR3 length equals 15 residues. Written as DNA, the CDR3 is TGTGCCAGCCTGGGGACTAGCGGGACCCCCTACGAGCAGTACTTC. Residues: CASLGTSGTPYEQYF.

This clonotype was recorded many times. The rearrangement uses TRBV12-3 or TRBV12-4 and TRBJ1-1; 10 nucleotides align to TRBD1. V lost 5 bases, J lost 6 bases, and 9 bases stayed unmatched. The CDR3 has 15 residues. The CDR3 region has the DNA TGTGCCAGCAGTATCCGGGGACAGGGGACGGCTGAAGCTTTCTTT. It encodes CASSIRGQGTAEAFF.

This clonotype has a count of ten or more. This chain links TRBV27 with TRBJ2-1, with a tentative D call TRBD2 (5 bases). Germline CDR1 reads MNHEY; CDR2 reads SMNVEV (reference sequence). V was trimmed by 0 bases and J by 2 bases, leaving 11 bases between them. CDR3 length: 16 residues. The CDR3 nucleotides are TGTGCCAGCAGTTTATCGGCGGGTCACGCCTACAATGAGCAGTTCTTC. Translated: CASSLSAGHAYNEQFF.

Ten or more counts support this clonotype. This rearrangement joins TRBV12-3 or TRBV12-4 to TRBJ2-7; the match to TRBD1 covers 9 bases. The CDR3 runs 14 residues. Trimming removed 3 bases from V and 2 bases from J; junction bases left unmatched: 2. The DNA of the CDR3 is TGTGCCAGCAGTTTTGGGGACAGGGCCTACGAGCAGTACTTC. As protein: CASSFGDRAYEQYF.

This clonotype was seen only a few times. The chain recombines TRBV7-9 with TRBJ2-3, with 14 bases lining up with TRBD2. The CDR3 is 17 residues long. V lost 3 bases to trimming and J lost 6 bases; unmatched junction nucleotides: 8. The germline V gene has CDR1 SEHNR and CDR2 FQNEAQ (reference sequence). The CDR3 spells CASSFGGTSGRRDTQYF. CDR3 DNA: TGTGCCAGCAGCTTCGGGGGGACTAGCGGGAGACGGGATACGCAGTATTTT.

The table lists this clonotype with many counts. J is TRBJ2-7 and V is TRBV24-1; TRBD1 or TRBD2 may be the D gene (5 bases each). CDR1 is KGHDR, CDR2 SFDVKD, per germline. V shed 6 bases and J shed 3 bases, with 14 bases lying between them. The CDR3 has 14 residues. The CDR3 sequence is CATSNSGTDYEQYF. Here the CDR3 DNA reads TGTGCCACCAGTAACTCCGGGACGGACTACGAGCAGTACTTC.

This chain links TRBV20-1 with TRBJ2-7; maybe TRBD2 (6 bases). Trimming cost V 3 bases and J 3 bases, with 12 bases left between them. Per germline, CDR1 DFQATT and CDR2 SNEGSKA (reference sequence). This CDR3 has 13 residues. The CDR3 reads CSARGREYYEQYF. The CDR3 region has the DNA TGCAGTGCTAGGGGGCGGGAATACTACGAGCAGTACTTC.

This clonotype was counted ten times or more. This chain uses TRBV20-1 with TRBJ2-3; TRBD1 matches 7 bases. V trimming: 4 bases; J trimming: 4 bases; junction bases outside the gene matches: 5. Germline CDR1 DFQATT, CDR2 SNEGSKA (reference sequence). The CDR3 sequence is 13 residues long. Here the CDR3 reads CSAIETGADTQYF. CDR3 coding DNA: TGCAGTGCTATTGAAACAGGGGCAGATACGCAGTATTTT.

The table lists this clonotype with many counts. The CDR3 DNA reads TGCAGCGTTGGACTAGCGGGAGCCCCAGATACGCAGTATTTT. This translates into CSVGLAGAPDTQYF. J is TRBJ2-3 and V is TRBV29-1, with TRBD2 identical over 12 bases. This CDR3 region has 14 residues. The V and J ends lost 4 bases and 4 bases, in that order; junction bases with no gene match: 3. Germline V lookup: CDR1 SQVTM, CDR2 ANQGSEA.

This clonotype came up a few times. The chain uses TRBV9 and TRBJ1-3; D unresolved. The germline V gene encodes CDR1 SGDLS and CDR2 YYNGEE. Trimming pared 0 bases from V and 0 bases from J, leaving 7 bases between. There are 15 residues in the CDR3. CDR3 loop: CASSVERDSGNTIYF. The CDR3 region has the DNA TGTGCCAGCAGCGTAGAACGGGACTCTGGAAACACCATATATTTT. The whole variable domain, remainder taken from reference TRBV9 and TRBJ1-3, is DSGVTQTPKHLITATGQRVTLRCSPRSGDLSVYWYQQSLDQGLQFLIQYYNGEERAKGNILERFSAQQFPDLHSELNLSSLELGDSALYFCASSVERDSGNTIYFGEGSWLTVV.

In its sample, this clonotype was seen many times. The chain combines TRBV11-1 with TRBJ2-7; 11 bases align to TRBD2. This CDR3 has 15 amino acids. V trimming: 5 bases; J trimming: 5 bases; junction bases outside the gene matches: 8. CDR1 is SGHAT and CDR2 is FQDESV in the germline V gene (reference sequence). The DNA of the CDR3 is TGTGCCAGCAGCACCGGGACTAGCGGAAGGGACGAGCAGTACTTC. As protein: CASSTGTSGRDEQYF.

This clonotype occurred a few times. This sequence joins TRBV27 and TRBJ2-1; D gene unclear. Germline CDR1 and CDR2: MNHEY and SMNVEV (reference sequence). The CDR3 covers 15 residues. The V and J ends lost 0 bases and 0 bases respectively, with 6 bases between them. The CDR3 sequence is CASSLSESSYNEQFF. In DNA, the CDR3 is TGTGCCAGCAGTTTATCTGAGAGCTCCTACAATGAGCAGTTCTTC.

This clonotype was counted between two and nine times. The rearrangement joins TRBV12-3 or TRBV12-4 to TRBJ1-6, with D possibly TRBD1 on 6 matching bases. V lost 3 bases and J lost 5, with 8 bases in between. The CDR3 consists of 14 residues. This chain's CDR3 is CASSFAGDNSPLHF. The CDR3 bases are TGTGCCAGCAGTTTTGCAGGGGATAATTCACCCCTCCACTTT.

The sample holds many counts of this clonotype. V and J are TRBV27 and TRBJ2-1, with D hard to call. From germline, CDR1 is MNHEY and CDR2 SMNVEV (reference sequence). The CDR3 consists of 16 residues. V was cut by 3 bases and J by 5 bases, with 17 bases left in between. CDR3 sequence reads: CASSLGFGSQNNEQFF. In DNA, the CDR3 is TGTGCCAGCAGTTTGGGGTTCGGGTCACAAAACAATGAGCAGTTCTTC.

There are many counts of this clonotype. The chain couples TRBV12-3 or TRBV12-4 to TRBJ1-4; TRBD1 might be the D (5 bases). V shed 3 bases and J shed 8 bases, with 10 bases lying between them. The CDR3 loop spans 13 amino acids. Here the CDR3 reads CASSLGGNEKLFF. As DNA, the CDR3 is TGTGCCAGCAGTTTGGGGGGAAACGAAAAACTGTTTTTT.

This clonotype was counted at least ten times. V usage is TRBV11-2 and J usage is TRBJ2-5, with a weak D call TRBD2 (6 bases). The CDR3 covers 14 residues. Trimming removed 6 bases at V and 2 bases at J, with 13 bases between. CDR1 and CDR2 from the germline V gene are SGHAT and FQNNGV. The chain's CDR3 is CASRRPGGQETQYF. The CDR3 nucleotides read TGTGCCAGCAGGCGCCCCGGGGGTCAAGAGACCCAGTACTTC.

This clonotype was observed many times. The V and J genes are TRBV30 and TRBJ2-1; no firm D call. Trimming removed 2 bases from V and 1 base from J, with 6 bases in between. Looked up from germline, CDR1 is GTSNPN and CDR2 is SVGIG (reference sequence). The CDR3 runs 13 residues. The CDR3 DNA sequence: TGTGCCTGGAGTAAGGGTTCCTACAATGAGCAGTTCTTC. It is translated as CAWSKGSYNEQFF.

This clonotype was counted at least ten times. The chain links TRBV27 to TRBJ1-5; D is unresolved. This CDR3 is built from 12 residues. Trimming took off 7 bases at V and 3 bases at J, with 7 bases between the two ends. The germline gives CDR1 MNHEY, CDR2 SMNVEV (reference sequence). DNA for the CDR3: TGTGCCAGCAAAGACCCCAATCAGCCCCAGCATTTT. This encodes CASKDPNQPQHF.